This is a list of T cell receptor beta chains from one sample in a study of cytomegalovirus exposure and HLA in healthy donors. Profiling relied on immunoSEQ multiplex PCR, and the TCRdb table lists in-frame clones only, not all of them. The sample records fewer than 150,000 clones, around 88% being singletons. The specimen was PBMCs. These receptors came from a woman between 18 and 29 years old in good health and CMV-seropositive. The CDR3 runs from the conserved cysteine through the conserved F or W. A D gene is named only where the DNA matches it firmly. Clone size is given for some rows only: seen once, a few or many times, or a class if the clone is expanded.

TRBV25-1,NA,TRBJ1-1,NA,TGTGCCAGCAGTGAACTCGGGGGGGCTCCGAACACTGAAGCTTTCTTT,CASSELGGAPNTEAFF
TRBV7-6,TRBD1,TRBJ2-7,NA,TGTGCCAGCAGCTACCGGGACAGGGGGATCCCCGAGCAGTACTTC,CASSYRDRGIPEQYF
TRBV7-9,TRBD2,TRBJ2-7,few,TGTGCCAGCAGCTCCTCGGGGGGGGAGCAGTACTTC,CASSSSGGEQYF
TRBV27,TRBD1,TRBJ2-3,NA,TGTGCCAGCAGCAGACAGGGGAGGCCTTCAGATACGCAGTATTTT,CASSRQGRPSDTQYF
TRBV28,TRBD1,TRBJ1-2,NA,TGTGCCAGCAGTTACCCGCCGGGACAGGGAACCGAGGGCTATGGCTACACCTTC,CASSYPPGQGTEGYGYTF
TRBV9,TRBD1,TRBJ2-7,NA,TGTGCCAGCAGCGTAGGACAGGGGGCCTACGAGCAGTACTTC,CASSVGQGAYEQYF
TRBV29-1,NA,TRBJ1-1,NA,TGCAGCGTTACCACTCAGGGCGCCCCTGAAGCTTTCTTT,CSVTTQGAPEAFF
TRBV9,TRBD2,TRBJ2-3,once,TGTGCCAGCAGCGTAAGGAATAGCGGGGGGCCGGGGGATACGCAGTATTTT,CASSVRNSGGPGDTQYF
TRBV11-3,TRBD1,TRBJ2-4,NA,TGTGCCAGCAGCAGAGGACAGGGAACCAAAAACATTCAGTACTTC,CASSRGQGTKNIQYF
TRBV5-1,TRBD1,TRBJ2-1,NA,TGCGCCAGCAGCCGGGACAGGGGTATCTACAATGAGCAGTTCTTC,CASSRDRGIYNEQFF
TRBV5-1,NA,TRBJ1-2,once,TGCGCCAGCAGCTTGCTCCGGACAGAGTATGGCTACACCTTC,CASSLLRTEYGYTF
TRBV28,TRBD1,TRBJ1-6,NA,TGTGCCGGGCGGGGACAGGGAGATTCACCCCTCCACTTT,CAGRGQGDSPLHF
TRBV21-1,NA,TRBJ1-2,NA,TGTGCCAGCAGCAAAGTTGGGGCGGGGCCGCCTTTGGCTAACTATGGCTACACCTTC,CASSKVGAGPPLANYGYTF
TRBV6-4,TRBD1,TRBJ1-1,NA,TGTGCCAGCAGCGGACAGGGGGTAAACACTGAAGCTTTCTTT,CASSGQGVNTEAFF
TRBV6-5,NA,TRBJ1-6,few,TGTGCCAGCAGTTACGGGGGAGGGAGGGCTAATTCACCCCTCCACTTT,CASSYGGGRANSPLHF
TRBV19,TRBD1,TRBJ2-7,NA,TGTGCCAGTAGTATGGGGTGGACAGGGGGAGCCTACGAGCAGTACTTC,CASSMGWTGGAYEQYF
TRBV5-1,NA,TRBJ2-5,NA,TGCGCCAGCAGCTTGGCCGGAGGGGGGGCAGAGACCCAGTACTTC,CASSLAGGGAETQYF
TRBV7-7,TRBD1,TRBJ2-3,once,TGTGCTAGCAGCTTAGGGACAGGGTCAACAGATACGCAGTATTTT,CASSLGTGSTDTQYF
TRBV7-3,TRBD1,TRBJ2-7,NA,TGTGCCAGCAGCTCTCAGGGGGACGAGCAGTACTTC,CASSSQGDEQYF
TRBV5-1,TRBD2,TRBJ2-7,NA,TGCGCCAGCAGCTTGGGAGCGGGAGGCGTCTACGAGCAGTACTTC,CASSLGAGGVYEQYF
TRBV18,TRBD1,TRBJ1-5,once,TGTGCCAGCTCACCTCGTGGACAGGGTTCAAATCAGCCCCAGCATTTT,CASSPRGQGSNQPQHF
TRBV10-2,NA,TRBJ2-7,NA,TGCGCCAGCAGTGAGTCGAGGGGGAGAGGCTCCTACGAGCAGTACTTC,CASSESRGRGSYEQYF
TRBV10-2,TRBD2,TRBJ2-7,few,TGCGCCAGCAGTGCGGGACTAGCGGCCTACGAGCAGTACTTC,CASSAGLAAYEQYF
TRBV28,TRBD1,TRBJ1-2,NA,TGTGCCAGCAGTTCCCCCGGGACAGACTATGGCTACACCTTC,CASSSPGTDYGYTF
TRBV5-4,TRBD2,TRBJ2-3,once,TGTGCCAGCAGCGCCCAACTAGCGGGGGGGACAGATACGCAGTATTTT,CASSAQLAGGTDTQYF
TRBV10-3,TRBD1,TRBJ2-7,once,TGTGCCATCGGGCAGGACAGGGGCACCTCCTACGAGCAGTACTTC,CAIGQDRGTSYEQYF
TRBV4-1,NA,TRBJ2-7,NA,TGCGCCAGCAGCCAAGAGGGCCTGCTATCCTACGAGCAGTACTTC,CASSQEGLLSYEQYF
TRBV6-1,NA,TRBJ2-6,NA,TGTGCCAGCAGTGCTTTACACTCTGGGGCCAACGTCCTGACTTTC,CASSALHSGANVLTF
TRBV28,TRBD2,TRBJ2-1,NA,TGTGCCAGCGACTCAAATCCCTCACTAGCGGGTCGGTATGAGCAGTTCTTC,CASDSNPSLAGRYEQFF
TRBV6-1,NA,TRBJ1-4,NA,TGTGCCAGCAGTGAAACGCACAGAAGTAATGAAAAACTGTTTTTT,CASSETHRSNEKLFF
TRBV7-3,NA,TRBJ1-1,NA,TGTGCCAGCAGCAAGACAAGGAACACTGAAGCTTTCTTT,CASSKTRNTEAFF
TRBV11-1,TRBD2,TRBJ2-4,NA,TGTGCCAGCAGCTCAGGGACTAGCGGGATTCTAGCCAAAAACATTCAGTACTTC,CASSSGTSGILAKNIQYF
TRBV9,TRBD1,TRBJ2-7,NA,TGTGCCAGCAGTCGTGCAGGGGGTAAGGGCGAGCAGTACTTC,CASSRAGGKGEQYF
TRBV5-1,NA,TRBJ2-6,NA,TGCGCCAGCAGCTTGCTCCCCCGGGACACCTTCTCTGGGGCCAACGTCCTGACTTTC,CASSLLPRDTFSGANVLTF
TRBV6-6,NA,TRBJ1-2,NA,TGTGCCAGCAGCCCGACGGCGGGAGACTATGGCTACACCTTC,CASSPTAGDYGYTF
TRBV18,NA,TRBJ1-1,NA,TGTGCCAGCTCATCAACAGGGAAAACTGAAGCTTTCTTT,CASSSTGKTEAFF
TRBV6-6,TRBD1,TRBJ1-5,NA,TGTGCCAGCAGTTACCAGGACAGGGATGATCAGCCCCAGCATTTT,CASSYQDRDDQPQHF